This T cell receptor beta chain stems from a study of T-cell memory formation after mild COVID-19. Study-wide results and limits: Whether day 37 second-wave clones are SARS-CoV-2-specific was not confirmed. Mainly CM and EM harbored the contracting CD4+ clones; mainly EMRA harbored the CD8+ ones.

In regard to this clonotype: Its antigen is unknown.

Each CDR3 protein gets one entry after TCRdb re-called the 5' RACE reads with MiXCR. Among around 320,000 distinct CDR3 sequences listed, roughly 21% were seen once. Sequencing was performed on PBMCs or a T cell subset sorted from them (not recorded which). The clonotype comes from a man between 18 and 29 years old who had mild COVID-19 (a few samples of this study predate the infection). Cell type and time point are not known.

The CDR3 sequence is CASSYSGGRGTEAFF. CDR3 DNA sequence: TGTGCCAGCAGTTACTCGGGGGGCAGGGGCACTGAAGCTTTCTTT. The chain recombines TRBV6-5 with TRBJ1-1, with a tentative D call TRBD1 (6 bases). This CDR3 has 15 amino acids. Germline loops: CDR1 MNHEY, CDR2 SVGAGI. V lost 0 bases and J lost 4, with 12 bases in between.